This section outlines one TCR beta chain sequence together with its context. Its antigen is not known. The conserved phenylalanine or tryptophan is not found at the CDR3 terminus, so this likely reflects a read error. The DNA is left out, because the CDR3 cannot be placed on it with certainty; the CDR3 is given as TCRdb lists it. The donor group consisted entirely of healthy Caucasians. This sample is drawn from a study of identical twins. After template switching added a universal primer site, the resulting cDNA carried unique molecular identifiers. TCRdb ran MiXCR on the 5' RACE reads and lists one entry per CDR3 protein. Seen here are 350,000 to 600,000 distinct CDR3 sequences, 13% to 15% observed once, and the top ten hold approximately 0.52%. Overall study findings and caveats: Alpha sequences that were out-of-frame and twin-shared showed an excess of low generation probability.

The sample also formed part of further work on yellow fever vaccine responses in identical twins.

This clonotype was obtained from a woman younger than 30 in good health. The sample comprised CD4+ T cells sorted from blood.

This CDR3 is CASTKGEIG. This chain links TRBV6-4 with TRBJ1-1; the table's D call, TRBD1, was not checked against the DNA. Including both end residues, the CDR3 is 9 amino acids long. Germline V gene sequence: CDR1 MRHNA, CDR2 SNTAGT.